The 19 T cell receptor beta chains reported below all come from one sample, sequenced in a study of blood T cell repertoires in COVID-19. Here immunoSEQ multiplex PCR was the method, and the copy in TCRdb shows in-frame clones only, minus some. The data show 150,000 to 200,000 clones, with about 90% seen just once and around 6.5% held by the top ten. The sample consisted of PBMCs or T cells enriched from blood (not recorded which). These receptors were collected from a woman between 45 and 60 years old who had recovered from COVID-19.

The V call is TRBV11-2, the J call TRBJ1-6, with 9 positions matching TRBD1. V was clipped by 4 bases and J by 10 bases; unmatched bases: 5. From germline, CDR1 is SGHAT and CDR2 FQNNGV. The CDR3 sequence is 14 residues long. CDR3 sequence: CASSSGQGFSPLHF. Written as DNA, the CDR3 is TGTGCCAGCAGCTCGGGACAGGGTTTCTCACCCCTCCACTTT.

The chain couples TRBV11-3 to TRBJ2-5, with D maybe TRBD2 (5 bases). The ends were cut back, 5 bases at V and 0 bases at J, with 10 bases in the middle. This CDR3 region has 14 residues. Per germline, CDR1 SGHNT and CDR2 YENEEA. The CDR3 here is CASSPRGNQETQYF. In DNA form, the CDR3 reads TGTGCCAGCAGCCCCCGGGGAAACCAAGAGACCCAGTACTTC.

J is TRBJ1-6 and V is TRBV28; 10 bases line up with TRBD1. Germline CDR1 is MDHEN and CDR2 is SYDVKM. With V trimmed by 6 bases and J by 14 bases, 10 bases remained unmatched. The CDR3 has 14 residues. CDR3 protein: CASSPGQGVVSLHF. As DNA, the CDR3 is TGTGCCAGCAGCCCCGGACAGGGGGTGGTATCCCTCCACTTT.

The V call is TRBV3-1 (or the pseudogene TRBV3-2), the J call TRBJ1-1; 9 bases match TRBD1. From germline, CDR1 is LGHDT and CDR2 YNNKEL (reference sequence). The CDR3 is made up of 14 amino acids. Trimming at V came to 4 bases and at J to 11 bases, leaving 11 bases not matched to a gene. The CDR3 nucleotides are TGTGCCAGCAGCCCCATGCCGGGACAGGGAAGGGCTTTCTTT. Its translation: CASSPMPGQGRAFF.

The genes are TRBV7-2 and TRBJ1-2; D call uncertain. Germline CDR1 and CDR2: SGHTA and FQGNSA. Trimming took off 1 base at V and 2 bases at J, with 8 bases between the two ends. The CDR3 contains 14 residues. The CDR3 DNA reads TGTGCCAGCAGCTTAGAACGAGGGAACTATGGCTACACCTTC. The encoded protein is CASSLERGNYGYTF.

With respect to this clone: This same CDR3 is encoded by further DNA sequences in the sample. As DNA, the CDR3 is TGTGCCAGCAGTGAAGTTCGGGGGAATCAGCCCCAGCATTTT. Protein product: CASSEVRGNQPQHF. The chain combines TRBV2 with TRBJ1-5; D possibly corresponds to TRBD1 (5 bases). The germline V gene encodes CDR1 SNHLY and CDR2 FYNNEI. The V end was cut by 1 base, the J end by 4 bases, with 8 bases between. The CDR3 totals 14 residues.

The rearrangement joins TRBV13 to TRBJ1-1; 8 nucleotides line up with TRBD1. This CDR3 has 18 amino acids. Looked up from germline, CDR1 is PRHDT and CDR2 is FYEKMQ (reference sequence). V lost 5 bases to trimming and J lost 0 bases; unmatched junction nucleotides: 14. The CDR3 nucleotides are TGTGCCAGCAGCCCCCGAGGACAGGGTAAGGGTATGAACACTGAAGCTTTCTTT. It yields the protein CASSPRGQGKGMNTEAFF. The full variable domain, its missing parts supplied by reference TRBV13 and TRBJ1-1, is AAGVIQSPRHLIKEKRETATLKCYPIPRHDTVYWYQQGPGQDPQFLISFYEKMQSDKGSIPDRFSAQQFSDYHSELNMSSLELGDSALYFCASSPRGQGKGMNTEAFFGQGTRLTVV.

The CDR3 here is CASSQDSGGREKLFF. DNA of the CDR3: TGTGCCAGCAGCCAAGATTCCGGGGGGCGGGAAAAACTGTTTTTT. V and J are TRBV3-1 (or the pseudogene TRBV3-2) and TRBJ1-4, with a tentative D call TRBD1 (6 bases). The length of the CDR3 is 15 residues. V shed 0 bases and J shed 8 bases, with 13 bases lying between them. The germline V gene encodes CDR1 LGHDT and CDR2 YNNKEL (reference sequence).

The chain joins TRBV27 to TRBJ2-7, with D perhaps TRBD1 (7 bases). This CDR3 has 15 amino acids. V dropped 2 bases and J dropped 6 bases, with 17 bases sitting between them. Per germline, CDR1 MNHEY and CDR2 SMNVEV (reference sequence). The CDR3 DNA reads as TGTGCCAGCAGTTTAGGAGGGACAGTACCTACCGAGCAGTACTTC. This codes for CASSLGGTVPTEQYF.

The chain uses TRBV6-1 and TRBJ1-1; D remains unclear. The V end lost 3 bases, the J end lost 5 bases, and 10 bases lay between the germline ends. Germline CDR1 reads MNHNS; CDR2 reads SASEGT. The CDR3 extends over 13 amino acids. Here the CDR3 DNA reads TGTGCCAGCAGTGAGAGGCTTAGGACTGAAGCTTTCTTT. Translation gives CASSERLRTEAFF.

The gene calls are TRBV30 and TRBJ2-5; 9 positions match TRBD2. The junction had 11 bases not matched to a gene; V was cut back by 0 bases and J by 9 bases. Germline lookup yields CDR1 GTSNPN and CDR2 SVGIG (reference sequence). The CDR3 runs to 15 residues. The CDR3 loop reads CAWSVAGGGFGPQYF. DNA for the CDR3: TGTGCCTGGAGTGTAGCGGGGGGTGGGTTCGGGCCCCAGTACTTC.

This clone was seen a single time. The V and J genes are TRBV14 and TRBJ1-2, with D unresolved. The CDR3 is made up of 12 amino acids. Germline V gives CDR1 SGHDN, CDR2 FVKESK. V was pared by 5 bases and J by 8 bases, with 12 bases between. CDR3 in amino acids: CASSYSGGGYTF. CDR3 DNA sequence: TGTGCCAGCAGCTACTCGGGTGGGGGCTACACCTTC.

V is TRBV24-1 and J is TRBJ2-5, with 8 bases that match TRBD1. Germline values: CDR1 KGHDR, CDR2 SFDVKD. V gave up 3 bases and J gave up 6 bases; unmatched junction bases: 5. The CDR3 loop spans 14 amino acids. For the CDR3, the DNA is TGTGCCACCAGTGATCCGCGGACAGGGCAGACCCAGTACTTC. Protein product: CATSDPRTGQTQYF.

This clone was counted a single time. This rearrangement joins TRBV30 to TRBJ1-2; unclear D gene. From germline, CDR1 is GTSNPN and CDR2 SVGIG (reference sequence). The CDR3 spans 14 residues. Trimming shortened V by 3 bases and J by 1 base, and 12 bases separated the two germline ends. The CDR3 here is CAWSGSRLNYGYTF. CDR3 DNA sequence: TGTGCCTGGAGCGGGAGCAGACTTAACTATGGCTACACCTTC.

A word on this clone: At one of its ends the junction is not consistent with the germline gene, which may arise from a read error. V usage is TRBV11-2 and J usage is TRBJ2-7; 7 bases agree with TRBD2. The CDR3 is 13 amino acids. In germline, CDR1 is SGHAT, CDR2 FQNNGV. CDR3 bases: TGTGCCAGCAGCTTAGATGGACTAGGAGCGCCGAACTTC. This gives the protein CASSLDGLGAPNF. Together with reference TRBV11-2 and TRBJ2-7, the CDR3 gives the full variable domain: EAGVAQSPRYKIIEKRQSVAFWCNPISGHATLYWYQQILGQGPKLLIQFQNNGVVDDSQLPKDRFSAERLKGVDSTLKIQPAKLEDSAVYLCASSLDGLGAPNFGPGTRLTVT.

The gene calls are TRBV18 and TRBJ2-5; D might be TRBD1 (5 bases). The CDR3 consists of 12 residues. V was cut by 2 bases and J by 4 bases, with 5 bases left in between. Germline-derived CDR1 and CDR2 are KGHSH and LQKENI. In nucleotides, the CDR3 is TGTGCCAGCTCACCAGACAGAGAGACCCAGTACTTC. It codes for CASSPDRETQYF.

This sequence joins TRBV29-1 and TRBJ2-3, with D perhaps TRBD1 (6 bases). V lost 4 bases to trimming and J lost 0 bases, with 14 bases between them. The CDR3 totals 15 residues. The germline V gene has CDR1 SQVTM and CDR2 ANQGSEA. CDR3 coding DNA: TGCAGCGTTGCCGGGACACCAACTAGCACAGATACGCAGTATTTT. Amino acid sequence: CSVAGTPTSTDTQYF.

CDR3 bases: TGTGCCAGCAGCCCGGTCATCACAGATACGCAGTATTTT. Translated, it gives CASSPVITDTQYF. V is TRBV11-1 and J is TRBJ2-3; D remains ambiguous. CDR1 is SGHAT, CDR2 FQDESV, per germline (reference sequence). The germline V and J ends were trimmed by 5 bases and 2 bases, with 8 bases remaining between them. The CDR3 totals 13 residues.

The chain couples TRBV3-1 (or the pseudogene TRBV3-2) to TRBJ2-2, with D possibly TRBD1 on 5 matching bases. Germline lookup yields CDR1 LGHDT and CDR2 YNNKEL (reference sequence). V was pared by 5 bases and J by 5 bases, with 9 bases between. The CDR3 runs 13 residues. The CDR3 protein is CASSSPGTGELFF. The CDR3 nucleotides are TGTGCCAGCAGCTCCCCAGGGACCGGGGAGCTGTTTTTT.